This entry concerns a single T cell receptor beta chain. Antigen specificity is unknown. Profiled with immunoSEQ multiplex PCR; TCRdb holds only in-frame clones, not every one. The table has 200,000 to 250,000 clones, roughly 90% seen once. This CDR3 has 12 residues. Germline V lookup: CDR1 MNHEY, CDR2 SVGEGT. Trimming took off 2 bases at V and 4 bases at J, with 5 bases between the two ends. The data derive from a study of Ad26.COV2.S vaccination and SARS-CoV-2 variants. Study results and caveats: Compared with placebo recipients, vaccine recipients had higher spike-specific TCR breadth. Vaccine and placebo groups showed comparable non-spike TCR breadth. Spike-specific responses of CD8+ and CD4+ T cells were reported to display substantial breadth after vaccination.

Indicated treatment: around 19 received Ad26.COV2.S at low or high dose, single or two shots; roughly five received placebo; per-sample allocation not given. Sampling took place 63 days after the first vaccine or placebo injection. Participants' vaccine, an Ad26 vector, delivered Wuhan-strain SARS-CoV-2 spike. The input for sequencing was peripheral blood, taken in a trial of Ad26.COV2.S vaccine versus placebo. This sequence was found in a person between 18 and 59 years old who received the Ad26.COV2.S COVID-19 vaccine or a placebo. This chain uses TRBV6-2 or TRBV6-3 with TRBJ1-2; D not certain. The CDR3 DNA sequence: TGTGCCAGCAGTTACGGAGCCTATGGCTACACCTTC. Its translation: CASSYGAYGYTF.